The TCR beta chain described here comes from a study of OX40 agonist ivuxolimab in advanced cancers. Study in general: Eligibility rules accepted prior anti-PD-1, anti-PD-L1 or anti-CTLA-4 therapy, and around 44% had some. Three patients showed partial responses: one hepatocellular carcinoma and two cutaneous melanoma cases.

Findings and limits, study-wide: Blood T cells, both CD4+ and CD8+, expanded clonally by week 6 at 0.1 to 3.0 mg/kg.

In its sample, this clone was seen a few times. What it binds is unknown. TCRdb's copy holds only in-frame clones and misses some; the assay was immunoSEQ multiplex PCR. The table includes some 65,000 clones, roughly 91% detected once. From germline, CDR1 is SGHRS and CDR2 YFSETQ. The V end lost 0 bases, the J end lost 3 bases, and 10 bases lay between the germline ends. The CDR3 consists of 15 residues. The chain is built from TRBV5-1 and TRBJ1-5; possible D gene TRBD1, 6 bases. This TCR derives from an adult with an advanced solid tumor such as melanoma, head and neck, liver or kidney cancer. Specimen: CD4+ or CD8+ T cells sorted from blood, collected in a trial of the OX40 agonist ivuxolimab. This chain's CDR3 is CASSLGGAYNQPQHF. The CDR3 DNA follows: TGCGCCAGCAGCTTGGGGGGGGCGTACAATCAGCCCCAGCATTTT.